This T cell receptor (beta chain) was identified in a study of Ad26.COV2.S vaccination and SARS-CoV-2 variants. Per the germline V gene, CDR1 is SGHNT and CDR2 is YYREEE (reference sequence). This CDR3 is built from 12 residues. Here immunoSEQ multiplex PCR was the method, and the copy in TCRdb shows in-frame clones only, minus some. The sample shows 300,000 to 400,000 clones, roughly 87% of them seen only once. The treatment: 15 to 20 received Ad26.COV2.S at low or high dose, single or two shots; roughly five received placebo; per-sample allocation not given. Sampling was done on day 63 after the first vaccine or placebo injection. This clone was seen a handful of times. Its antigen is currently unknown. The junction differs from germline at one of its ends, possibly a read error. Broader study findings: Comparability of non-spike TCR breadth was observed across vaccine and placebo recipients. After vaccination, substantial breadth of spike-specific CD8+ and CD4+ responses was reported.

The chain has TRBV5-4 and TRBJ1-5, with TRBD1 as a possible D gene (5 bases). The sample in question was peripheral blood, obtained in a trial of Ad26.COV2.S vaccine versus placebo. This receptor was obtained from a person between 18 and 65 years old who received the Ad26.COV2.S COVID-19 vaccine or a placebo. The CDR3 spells CASSLRGQQQCF. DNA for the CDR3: TGTGCCAGCAGCTTGAGGGGCCAGCAACAGTGTTTT.